The next 5 T cell receptor beta chains were all read from a single sample in a study of blood T cell repertoires in COVID-19. Measured with immunoSEQ multiplex PCR; TCRdb has only the in-frame clones, and not every one. In the table there are 90,000 to 130,000 clones, around 90% of which are singletons. Sequenced sample: peripheral blood. The receptors were sampled from a woman aged 50 to 60 with acute or convalescent COVID-19.

The V call is TRBV5-6, the J call TRBJ2-7, with TRBD1 identical over 10 bases. Germline V gives CDR1 SGHDT, CDR2 YYEEEE. Trimming at V came to 4 bases and at J to 2 bases, leaving 6 bases not matched to a gene. This CDR3 spans 15 amino acids. This CDR3 reads CASSPDRGLPYEQYF. CDR3 DNA: TGTGCCAGCAGCCCAGACAGGGGGCTCCCCTACGAGCAGTACTTC.

The rearrangement joins TRBV18 to TRBJ1-2; TRBD1 is a possible D gene (5 bases). This CDR3 has 19 amino acids. CDR1 and CDR2 from the germline V gene are KGHSH and LQKENI. V shed 2 bases and J shed 2 bases, with 24 bases lying between them. The CDR3 nucleotides are TGTGCCAGCTCACCAACCCTGAGCGGGGCGACCACCCCCAACTATGGCTACACCTTC. It specifies CASSPTLSGATTPNYGYTF.

CDR3 coding DNA: TGTGCCAGCAGTGAAGCGCGGGGGCGGTTGGGTGGCTACACCTTC. Its protein is CASSEARGRLGGYTF. J is TRBJ1-2 and V is TRBV2; D is possibly TRBD1 (6 bases). The CDR3 length is 15 residues. V was pared by 0 bases and J by 7 bases, with 15 bases between. Germline CDR1 and CDR2: SNHLY and FYNNEI.

The chain is built from TRBV7-6 and TRBJ1-4, with 11 bases lining up with TRBD1. Germline lookup yields CDR1 SGHVS and CDR2 FNYEAQ. Germline trimming cut 0 bases from V and 8 bases from J; bases unmatched to any gene: 2. The CDR3 consists of 15 residues. This chain's CDR3 is CASSLAGTGGEKLFF. The CDR3 nucleotides are TGTGCCAGCAGCTTAGCCGGGACAGGGGGGGAAAAACTGTTTTTT.

V gene TRBV18 combines with J gene TRBJ2-2; unclear D gene. V was shortened by 2 bases and J by 6 bases, with 10 bases between the two germline ends. The CDR3 runs to 14 residues. CDR1 and CDR2 (germline): KGHSH, LQKENI. Here the CDR3 DNA reads TGTGCCAGCTCACCAAGCAAGACTGCCGGGGAGCTGTTTTTT. Translated, it gives CASSPSKTAGELFF.